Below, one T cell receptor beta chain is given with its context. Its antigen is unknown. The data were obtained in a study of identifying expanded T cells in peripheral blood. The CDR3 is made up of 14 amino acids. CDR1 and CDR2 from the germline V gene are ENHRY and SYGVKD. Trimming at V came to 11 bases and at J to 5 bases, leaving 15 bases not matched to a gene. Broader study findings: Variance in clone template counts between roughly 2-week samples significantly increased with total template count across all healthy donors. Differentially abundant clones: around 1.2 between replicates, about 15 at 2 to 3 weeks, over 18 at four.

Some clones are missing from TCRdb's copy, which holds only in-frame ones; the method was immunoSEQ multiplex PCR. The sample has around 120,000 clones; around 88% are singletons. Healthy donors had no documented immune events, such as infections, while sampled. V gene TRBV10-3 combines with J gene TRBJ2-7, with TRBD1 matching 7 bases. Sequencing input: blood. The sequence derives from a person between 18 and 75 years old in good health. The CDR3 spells CAVRGTVGDDEQYF. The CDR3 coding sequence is TGTGCCGTCCGTGGGACAGTGGGAGACGACGAGCAGTACTTC.